Following are 14 T cell receptor beta chains from one sample sequenced in a study of T cell responses to AZD1222 COVID-19 vaccine. Using immunoSEQ multiplex PCR, the repertoire was profiled, and TCRdb retains in-frame clones only, with some absent. In the table there are approximately 140,000 clones, roughly 90% of which are singletons. The specimen comprised peripheral blood, sampled 28 days after the second AZD1222 dose. The receptors were sampled from an adult who received the AZD1222 COVID-19 vaccine.

This clone was seen a single time. The CDR3 spells CASKNEGSTGELFF. The CDR3 nucleotides read TGTGCCAGCAAAAACGAGGGTTCTACCGGGGAGCTGTTTTTT. The rearrangement joins TRBV6-4 to TRBJ2-2, with a possible D match to TRBD2 (5 bases). CDR1 is MRHNA and CDR2 is SNTAGT in the germline V gene. The CDR3 runs to 14 residues. The V end lost 7 bases, the J end lost 5 bases, and 14 bases lay between the germline ends.

The chain recombines TRBV3-1 (or the pseudogene TRBV3-2) with TRBJ2-4; D possibly corresponds to TRBD2 (5 bases). V lost 4 bases and J lost 2, with 9 bases in between. Germline V gene sequence: CDR1 LGHDT, CDR2 YNNKEL (reference sequence). CDR3 length equals 14 residues. CDR3 protein: CASSRPGSKNIQYF. In DNA, the CDR3 is TGTGCCAGCAGCCGACCGGGGTCCAAAAACATTCAGTACTTC.

This chain connects TRBV9 to TRBJ2-3, with 7 bases aligning to TRBD1. CDR1 SGDLS and CDR2 YYNGEE come from the germline V gene. Trimming removed 3 bases from V and 4 bases from J; junction bases left unmatched: 5. This CDR3 region has 14 residues. CDR3 region: CASSARGQADTQYF. In DNA form, the CDR3 reads TGTGCCAGCAGCGCGAGGGGGCAAGCAGATACGCAGTATTTT.

V gene TRBV10-2 combines with J gene TRBJ2-7; D unclear. Germline lookup yields CDR1 WSHSY and CDR2 SAAADI. The CDR3 extends over 10 amino acids. V lost 8 bases, J lost 3 bases, and 5 bases lay in between. CDR3 sequence (DNA): TGCGCCAGCGGATACTACGAGCAGTACTTC. Its translation is CASGYYEQYF.

V and J are TRBV7-9 and TRBJ2-7, with no clear D. CDR3 size: 12 residues. Germline values: CDR1 SEHNR, CDR2 FQNEAQ (reference sequence). V was pared by 9 bases and J by 1 base, with 10 bases between. The CDR3, as DNA: TGTGCCAGTCAAGGGCGTTCCTACGAGCAGTACTTC. As protein: CASQGRSYEQYF.

As DNA, the CDR3 is TGTGCCAGCAACCTGGACAGGCGTAGGACCACGAACACTGAAGCTTTCTTT. Protein product: CASNLDRRRTTNTEAFF. The chain uses TRBV2 and TRBJ1-1, with 7 bases matching TRBD1. The ends lost 7 bases at V and 1 base at J; junction bases unmatched: 15. The CDR3 consists of 17 residues. The germline CDR1 and CDR2 sequences are SNHLY and FYNNEI.

The rearrangement joins TRBV21-1 to TRBJ2-1; no DNA check was done on the table's D call, TRBD1. TRBV21-1 is a known pseudogene. The CDR3 runs to 16 residues. The CDR3 DNA reads TGTGCCAGCAGCATGTTCGGACAGGGGTTTTGCGATGAGCAGTTCTTC. Translation: CASSMFGQGFCDEQFF.

The rearrangement links TRBV12-3 or TRBV12-4 to TRBJ1-1; D unclear. This CDR3 is built from 13 residues. V lost 7 bases, J lost 4 bases, and 13 bases lay in between. CDR3 sequence: CASTTHNPTEAFF. CDR3 nucleotides: TGTGCCAGCACCACTCACAACCCCACTGAAGCTTTCTTT.

The chain couples TRBV19 to TRBJ2-2, with 7 bases identical to TRBD1. CDR3 length equals 16 residues. The J segment lost 1 base and the V segment lost 3 bases, leaving 5 bases of the junction unmatched. Germline V gene data show CDR1 as LNHDA and CDR2 as SQIVND (reference sequence). The CDR3 region is CASSMRGQLNTGELFF. CDR3 bases: TGTGCCAGTAGTATGAGGGGGCAGCTGAACACCGGGGAGCTGTTTTTT.

The rearrangement joins TRBV5-6 to TRBJ2-4; 11 positions match TRBD1. This CDR3 contains 14 residues. Germline lookup yields CDR1 SGHDT and CDR2 YYEEEE. V lost 4 bases and J lost 7; bases outside the gene matches: 4. The CDR3 loop reads CASSVGQGANIQYF. For the CDR3, the DNA is TGTGCCAGCAGCGTAGGACAGGGGGCGAACATTCAGTACTTC.

This clone has just one count. The V gene is TRBV7-9, the J gene TRBJ1-2; 9 bases fit TRBD1. Germline V gene lookup returns CDR1 SEHNR and CDR2 FQNEAQ (reference sequence). CDR3 size: 16 residues. J was trimmed by 3 bases and V by 5 bases; bases with no gene match: 10. In nucleotides, the CDR3 is TGTGCCAGCAGCCCCGGGACAGGGCTCCTTCACTATGGCTACACCTTC. Its translation is CASSPGTGLLHYGYTF.

The chain couples TRBV7-9 to TRBJ2-5, with TRBD2 matching over 14 bases. V trimming: 9 bases; J trimming: 2 bases; junction bases outside the gene matches: 5. Germline loops: CDR1 SEHNR, CDR2 FQNEAQ (reference sequence). The CDR3 consists of 15 residues. CDR3 bases: TGTGCCAGTGGACTAGCGGGAGGAACACAAGAGACCCAGTACTTC. Protein sequence: CASGLAGGTQETQYF. The full variable domain, its missing parts supplied by reference TRBV7-9 and TRBJ2-5, is DTGVSQNPRHKITKRGQNVTFRCDPISEHNRLYWYRQTLGQGPEFLTYFQNEAQLEKSRLLSDRFSAERPKGSFSTLEIQRTEQGDSAMYLCASGLAGGTQETQYFGPGTRLLVL.

J is TRBJ2-1 and V is TRBV7-2, with D possibly matching TRBD2 (6 bases). The CDR3 length is 16 residues. Germline V gene data show CDR1 as SGHTA and CDR2 as FQGNSA. V lost 1 base, J lost 8 bases, and 18 bases lay in between. CDR3 bases: TGTGCCAGCAGCTTAGGTTCGGGGAGGTCGGGAGATGAGCAGTTCTTC. It encodes CASSLGSGRSGDEQFF.

This clone was recorded only once. V is TRBV2 and J is TRBJ1-5, with 8 bases lining up with TRBD1. Germline V gives CDR1 SNHLY, CDR2 FYNNEI. V dropped 5 bases and J dropped 6; count of bases not matched to a gene: 9. The CDR3 totals 15 residues. CDR3 amino acids: CASSYQGARGQPQHF. The CDR3 bases are TGTGCCAGCAGTTATCAGGGGGCGCGCGGTCAGCCCCAGCATTTT.